This T cell receptor beta chain stems from a study of blood T cell repertoires in COVID-19. The overall study: Samples of COVID-19 (acute and convalescent) were obtained from the United States, Italy and Spain. PBMCs, B-cell-depleted T cells, or T cells were the source of the cDNA or gDNA that made up the material.

The germline V and J ends were trimmed by 4 bases and 0 bases, with 13 bases remaining between them. This CDR3 is built from 16 residues. CDR1 is SNHLY, CDR2 FYNNEI, per germline. In the study's own analysis: Estimated nucleated cell counts came from reference gene primer amplification. The table came from immunoSEQ multiplex PCR; TCRdb's copy has only in-frame clones and leaves some out. That table furnishes V, J and clone size, whereas the DNA furnished D and trimming. The sample gives more than 350,000 clones, around 89% of which show up once; around 3% is in the top ten. The sample was peripheral blood. The gene calls are TRBV2 and TRBJ1-3; D ambiguous. This clonotype was sampled from a woman in her twenties or thirties with COVID-19, enrolled during active disease. The CDR3 reads CASSGLQASSGNTIYF. DNA for the CDR3: TGTGCCAGCAGTGGTCTGCAGGCGAGCTCTGGAAACACCATATATTTT.